This T cell receptor beta chain was retrieved from a study of blood T cells in healthy people across ages. General study points: Any conclusive comparison of naive versus antigen-experienced cells was prevented by using unsorted PBMCs.

Primed by a sample-barcoded 5' primer and a J-beta primer mix, a second PCR proceeded for roughly 6 to 12 cycles. TCRdb ran MiXCR on the 5' RACE reads and lists one entry per CDR3 protein. The table lists around 900,000 distinct CDR3 sequences, roughly half of them singletons, with about a fifth in the top ten. To note about this clonotype: Its antigen is undetermined.

Trimming took 7 bases from V and 4 from J; bases not matched to a gene: 9. This CDR3 region has 13 residues. Germline lookup yields CDR1 SQVTM and CDR2 ANQGSEA. Material for sequencing was blood. V and J are TRBV29-1 and TRBJ2-5; 7 bases are a match to TRBD2. The sequence was collected from a woman aged 55-69 years in good health. CDR3: CSGGGTSGETQYF. The CDR3 coding sequence is TGCAGCGGGGGAGGGACTTCGGGAGAGACCCAGTACTTC.